This TCR beta chain came from a study of graft-versus-host responses after intestinal transplantation. Overall study results and limits: Early HvG declines after transplant were associated with peak circulating GvH clone levels.

Using immunoSEQ multiplex PCR, the repertoire was profiled, and TCRdb retains in-frame clones only, with some absent. The sample includes around 20,000 clones, about 88% of them seen just once. Concerning this clone: What it recognizes is unknown.

Looked up from germline, CDR1 is LNHDA and CDR2 is SQIVND (reference sequence). V was cut by 0 bases and J by 7 bases, with 13 bases left in between. There are 15 residues in the CDR3. The chain couples TRBV19 to TRBJ1-5, with D possibly matching TRBD1 (5 bases). Here the sequenced sample was PBMCs, taken more than 62 days after intestinal transplantation. The TCR was taken from a human patient who received an intestinal transplant, so some T cells may come from the graft donor. CDR3: CASSIDREARQPQHF. CDR3 coding DNA: TGTGCCAGTAGTATAGACAGGGAGGCTCGACAGCCCCAGCATTTT.